This T cell receptor beta chain was profiled in a study of blood T cell repertoires in COVID-19. Study-level information: The samples span acute and convalescent COVID-19 from the United States, Italy and Spain. T cells, B-cell-depleted T cells, or PBMCs supplied cDNA or gDNA.

The authors' processing: The assay estimated nucleated cells by amplifying reference gene primers. Sequencing was performed with immunoSEQ multiplex PCR; in TCRdb, only in-frame clones are kept and a portion is missing. For V, J and clone size, that table is used; D and trimming come from the DNA. The table lists almost 300,000 clones, around 86% of them singletons. V shed 4 bases and J 4 bases; nucleotides not matched to a gene: 7. The germline gives CDR1 MNHEY, CDR2 SVGAGI. CDR3 length: 16 amino acids. The receptor was isolated from a man aged 65 to 79 with acute or convalescent COVID-19. The genes are TRBV6-5 and TRBJ1-6; 7 nucleotides agree with TRBD1. The sample comprised peripheral blood. CDR3 DNA: TGTGCCAGCAGTTCAGACAGGGACCGGTATAATTCACCCCTCCACTTT. Its translation: CASSSDRDRYNSPLHF.